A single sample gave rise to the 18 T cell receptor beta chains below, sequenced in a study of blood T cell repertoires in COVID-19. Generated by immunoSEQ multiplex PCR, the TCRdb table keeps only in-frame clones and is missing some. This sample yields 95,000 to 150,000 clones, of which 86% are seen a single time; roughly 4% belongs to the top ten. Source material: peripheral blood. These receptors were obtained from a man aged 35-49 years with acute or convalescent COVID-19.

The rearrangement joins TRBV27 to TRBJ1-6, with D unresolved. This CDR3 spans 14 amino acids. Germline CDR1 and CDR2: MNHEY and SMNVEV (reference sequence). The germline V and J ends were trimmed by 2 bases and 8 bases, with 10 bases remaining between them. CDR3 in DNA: TGTGCCAGCAGTTTAAGCAGGTTGGATTCACCCCTCCACTTT. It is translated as CASSLSRLDSPLHF.

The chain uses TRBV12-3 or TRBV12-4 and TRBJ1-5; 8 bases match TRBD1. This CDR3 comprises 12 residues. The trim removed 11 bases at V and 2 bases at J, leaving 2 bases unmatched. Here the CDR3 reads CAGGQGNQPQHF. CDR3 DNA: TGTGCCGGGGGACAGGGCAATCAGCCCCAGCATTTT.

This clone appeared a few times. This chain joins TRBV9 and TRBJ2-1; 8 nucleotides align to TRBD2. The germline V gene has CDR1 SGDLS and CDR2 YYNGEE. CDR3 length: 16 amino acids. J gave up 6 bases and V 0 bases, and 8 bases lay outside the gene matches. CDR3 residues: CASSVATAGLGNEQFF. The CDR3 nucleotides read TGTGCCAGCAGCGTAGCTACGGCGGGACTAGGCAATGAGCAGTTCTTC.

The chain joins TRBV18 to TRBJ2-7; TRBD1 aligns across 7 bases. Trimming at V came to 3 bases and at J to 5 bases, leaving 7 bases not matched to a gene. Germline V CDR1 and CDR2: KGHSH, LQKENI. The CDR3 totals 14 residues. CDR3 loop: CASSPEQGNHEQYF. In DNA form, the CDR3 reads TGTGCCAGCTCACCGGAACAGGGGAACCACGAGCAGTACTTC.

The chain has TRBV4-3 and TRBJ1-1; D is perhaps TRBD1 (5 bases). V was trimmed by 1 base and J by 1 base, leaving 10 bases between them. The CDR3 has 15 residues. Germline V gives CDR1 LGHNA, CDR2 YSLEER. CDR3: CASSQAGRANTEAFF. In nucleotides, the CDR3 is TGCGCCAGCAGCCAAGCTGGCAGGGCGAACACTGAAGCTTTCTTT.

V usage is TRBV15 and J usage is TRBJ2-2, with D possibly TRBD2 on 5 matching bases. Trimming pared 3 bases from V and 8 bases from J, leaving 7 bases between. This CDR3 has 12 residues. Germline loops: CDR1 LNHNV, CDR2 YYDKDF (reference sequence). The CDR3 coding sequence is TGTGCCACCAGCAGGAGGGCGGGGGAGCTGTTTTTT. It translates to CATSRRAGELFF.

The CDR3 reads CASSSWTGGRMGNQPQHF. In DNA, the CDR3 is TGTGCCAGCAGTTCGTGGACAGGGGGTCGTATGGGCAATCAGCCCCAGCATTTT. The V gene is TRBV27, the J gene TRBJ1-5; 10 bases are a match to TRBD1. V lost 4 bases and J lost 2; bases outside the gene matches: 11. The CDR3 runs 18 residues. Germline assignment: CDR1 MNHEY and CDR2 SMNVEV (reference sequence).

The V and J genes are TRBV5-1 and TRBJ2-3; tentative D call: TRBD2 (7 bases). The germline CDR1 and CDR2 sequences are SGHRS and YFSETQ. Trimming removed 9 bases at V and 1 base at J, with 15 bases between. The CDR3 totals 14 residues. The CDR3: CATSPGGGTDTQYF. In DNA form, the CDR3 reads TGCGCCACCTCGCCGGGGGGCGGCACAGATACGCAGTATTTT.

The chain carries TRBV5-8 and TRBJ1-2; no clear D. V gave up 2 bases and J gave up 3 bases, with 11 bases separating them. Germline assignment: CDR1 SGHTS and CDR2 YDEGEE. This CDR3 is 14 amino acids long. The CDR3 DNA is TGTGCCAGCAGCTTCCTCCAGAGGGACTATGGCTACACCTTC. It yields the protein CASSFLQRDYGYTF.

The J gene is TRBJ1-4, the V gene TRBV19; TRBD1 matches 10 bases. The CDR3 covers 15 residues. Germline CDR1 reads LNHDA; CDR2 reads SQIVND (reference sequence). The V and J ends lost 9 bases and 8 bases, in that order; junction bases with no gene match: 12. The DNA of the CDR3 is TGTGCCAGCAGGACAGGGGGGCGACTTGGCGAAAAACTGTTTTTT. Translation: CASRTGGRLGEKLFF.

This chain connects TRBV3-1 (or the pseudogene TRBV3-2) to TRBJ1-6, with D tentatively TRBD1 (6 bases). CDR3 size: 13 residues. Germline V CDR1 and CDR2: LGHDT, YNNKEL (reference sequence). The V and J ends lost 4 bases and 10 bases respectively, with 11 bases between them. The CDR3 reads CASSPGRGSPLHF. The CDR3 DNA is TGTGCCAGCAGCCCGGGGAGGGGGTCACCCCTCCACTTT.

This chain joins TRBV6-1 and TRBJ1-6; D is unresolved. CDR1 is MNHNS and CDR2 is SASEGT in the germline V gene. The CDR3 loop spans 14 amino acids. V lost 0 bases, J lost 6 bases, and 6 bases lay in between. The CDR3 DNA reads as TGTGCCAGCAGTGAAGCGGCTAGTAATTCACCCCTCCACTTT. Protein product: CASSEAASNSPLHF.

The CDR3 is CAWSMTGEQPQHF. Written as DNA, the CDR3 is TGTGCCTGGAGTATGACAGGGGAACAGCCCCAGCATTTT. The chain uses TRBV30 and TRBJ1-5; 8 nucleotides match TRBD1. The CDR3 is made up of 13 amino acids. Unmatched junction bases numbered 4, after V lost 2 bases and J lost 7 bases. The germline V gene has CDR1 GTSNPN and CDR2 SVGIG (reference sequence).

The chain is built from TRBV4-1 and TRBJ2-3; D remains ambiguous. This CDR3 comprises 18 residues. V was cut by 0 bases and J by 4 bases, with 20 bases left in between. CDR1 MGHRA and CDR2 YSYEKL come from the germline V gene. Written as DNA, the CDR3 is TGCGCCAGCAGCCAAGAATTCCGTGGCAGAGAGCGCCCAGATACGCAGTATTTT. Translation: CASSQEFRGRERPDTQYF.

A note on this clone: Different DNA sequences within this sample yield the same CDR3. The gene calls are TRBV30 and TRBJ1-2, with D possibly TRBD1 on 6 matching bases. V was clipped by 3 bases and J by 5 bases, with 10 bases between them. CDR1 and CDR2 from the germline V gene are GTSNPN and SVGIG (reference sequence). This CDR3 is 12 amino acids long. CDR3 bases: TGTGCCTGGAGCACTACAGGGTATGGCTACACCTTC. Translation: CAWSTTGYGYTF.

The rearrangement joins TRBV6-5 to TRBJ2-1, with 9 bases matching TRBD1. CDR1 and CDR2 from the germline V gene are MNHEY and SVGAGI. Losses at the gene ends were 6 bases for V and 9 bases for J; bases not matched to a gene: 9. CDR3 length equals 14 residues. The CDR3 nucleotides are TGTGCCAGCAGCGGGGACAGGGATTTCGTTGAGCAGTTCTTC. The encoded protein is CASSGDRDFVEQFF.

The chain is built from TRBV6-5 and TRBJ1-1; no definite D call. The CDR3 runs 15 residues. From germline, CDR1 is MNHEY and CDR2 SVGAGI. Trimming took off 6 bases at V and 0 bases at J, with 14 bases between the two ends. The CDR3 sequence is CASRVLGELNTEAFF. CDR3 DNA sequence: TGTGCCAGCAGAGTTCTCGGGGAACTGAACACTGAAGCTTTCTTT.

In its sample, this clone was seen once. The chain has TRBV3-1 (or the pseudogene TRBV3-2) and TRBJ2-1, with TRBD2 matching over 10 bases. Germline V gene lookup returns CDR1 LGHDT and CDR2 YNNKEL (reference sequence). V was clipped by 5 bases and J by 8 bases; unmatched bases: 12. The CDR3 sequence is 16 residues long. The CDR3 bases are TGTGCCAGCAGCGCGCATCTAGCGGGAGATGGCTATGAGCAGTTCTTC. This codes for CASSAHLAGDGYEQFF.